A single sample gave rise to the 10 T cell receptor beta chains below, sequenced in a study of blood T cell repertoires in COVID-19. The table came from immunoSEQ multiplex PCR; TCRdb's copy has only in-frame clones and leaves some out. The sample includes fewer than 350,000 clones, roughly 93% of them seen just once. The material sequenced was PBMCs or T cells enriched from blood (not recorded which). The receptors come from a woman aged 35 to 49 with acute COVID-19.

The chain carries TRBV7-6 and TRBJ1-1; D remains unclear. V lost 5 bases and J lost 0, with 16 bases in between. Per the germline V gene, CDR1 is SGHVS and CDR2 is FNYEAQ. This CDR3 region has 16 residues. In DNA, the CDR3 is TGTGCCAGCAGCCGCGCAAGGGAGGGCATGAACACTGAAGCTTTCTTT. It specifies CASSRAREGMNTEAFF.

CDR3 loop: CASTGTGRSPLHF. The CDR3 region has the DNA TGTGCCAGCACCGGGACAGGGAGGTCACCCCTCCACTTT. The rearrangement joins TRBV27 to TRBJ1-6; 9 bases align to TRBD1. In germline, CDR1 is MNHEY, CDR2 SMNVEV (reference sequence). The CDR3 length is 13 residues. V was clipped by 7 bases and J by 10 bases; unmatched bases: 5.

This clone has a handful of counts. This chain connects TRBV12-3 or TRBV12-4 to TRBJ1-1; 8 bases are a match to TRBD1. V shed 6 bases, J shed 9 bases, and the junction held 9 bases outside the gene matches. The CDR3 is made up of 13 amino acids. The CDR3 DNA sequence: TGTGCCAGCAGCAACCGAGGGGACAGGAAAGCTTTCTTT. This gives the protein CASSNRGDRKAFF.

The rearrangement links TRBV5-4 to TRBJ1-6; possibly TRBD1 for D (6 bases). The V gene's germline CDR1 is SGHNT and CDR2 YYREEE (reference sequence). Between the trimmed V and J ends, which lost 3 bases and 6 bases, there was a span of 13 bases. This CDR3 contains 15 residues. DNA of the CDR3: TGTGCCAGCAGCTCCACACAGGGCGTTAATTCACCCCTCCACTTT. Protein: CASSSTQGVNSPLHF.

The chain uses TRBV27 and TRBJ1-3, with D perhaps TRBD1 (5 bases). The V end lost 2 bases, the J end lost 3 bases, and 11 bases lay between the germline ends. Looked up from germline, CDR1 is MNHEY and CDR2 is SMNVEV (reference sequence). The CDR3 spans 15 residues. CDR3 residues: CASSLQGKGGNTIYF. The CDR3 DNA is TGTGCCAGCAGTTTACAGGGTAAAGGTGGAAACACCATATATTTT.

The V gene is TRBV19, the J gene TRBJ2-6; TRBD1 matches 11 bases. The CDR3 is made up of 19 amino acids. V trimming: 9 bases; J trimming: 0 bases; junction bases outside the gene matches: 13. Germline CDR1 and CDR2: LNHDA and SQIVND (reference sequence). The CDR3 nucleotides are TGTGCCAGCCGCTCCCCCACGGGACAGGGGGGCTCTGGGGCCAACGTCCTGACTTTC. It yields the protein CASRSPTGQGGSGANVLTF.

As for this clone: A read error may produce the germline difference seen at one junction end. This chain uses TRBV28 with TRBJ2-1, with 7 bases matching TRBD2. This CDR3 contains 12 residues. The germline gives CDR1 MDHEN, CDR2 SYDVKM. The CDR3 DNA is TGTGCCAGCAGTTCCTCAGGGAGGGCTCTGCTCTTC. This gives the protein CASSSSGRALLF.

The chain is built from TRBV19 and TRBJ1-5; the D gene is possibly TRBD1 (5 bases). Trimming left V 5 bases short and J 5 bases short, with 13 bases between. The CDR3 is 14 residues long. Germline CDR1 and CDR2: LNHDA and SQIVND (reference sequence). The CDR3 sequence: CASSSRQGHQPQHF. The CDR3 nucleotides read TGTGCCAGTAGTTCCCGCCAGGGCCATCAGCCCCAGCATTTT.

This sequence joins TRBV5-5 and TRBJ2-7, with D possibly matching TRBD2 (6 bases). Germline V gene sequence: CDR1 SGHKS, CDR2 YYEKEE (reference sequence). CDR3 length: 15 amino acids. Trimming pared 5 bases from V and 0 bases from J, leaving 15 bases between. The CDR3 here is CASRSGLASSYEQYF. In DNA, the CDR3 is TGTGCCAGCAGATCGGGACTGGCTTCCTCCTACGAGCAGTACTTC.

The chain recombines TRBV19 with TRBJ2-2; TRBD2 agrees at 11 bases. Germline CDR1 and CDR2: LNHDA and SQIVND (reference sequence). The CDR3 loop spans 17 amino acids. V shed 7 bases, J shed 6 bases, and the junction held 13 bases outside the gene matches. The CDR3 coding sequence is TGTGCCAGTACCGGGGGGGGGACTAGCGGTGTCCCCGGGGAGCTGTTTTTT. This codes for CASTGGGTSGVPGELFF.